These 6 T cell receptor beta chains came from one sample sequenced in a study of blood T cell repertoires in COVID-19. Only in-frame clones appear in the TCRdb table, and some are missing; sequencing was by immunoSEQ multiplex PCR. The sample includes about 100,000 clones, about 77% of them seen just once. The sequencing input was peripheral blood. The source of these receptors is a woman aged 70-85 years with acute or convalescent COVID-19.

The J gene is TRBJ2-2, the V gene TRBV4-2, with 8 bases lining up with TRBD2. Looked up from germline, CDR1 is LGHNA and CDR2 is YNFKEQ. The CDR3 has 17 amino acids. Unmatched junction bases numbered 10, after V lost 3 bases and J lost 4 bases. CDR3 protein: CASSQGSGTSRTGELFF. DNA of the CDR3: TGTGCCAGCAGCCAGGGATCGGGGACTAGTCGCACCGGGGAGCTGTTTTTT.

This clone appeared a few times. This chain connects TRBV19 to TRBJ2-5; 13 nucleotides agree with TRBD2. Trimming took 5 bases from V and 5 from J; bases not matched to a gene: 5. Germline values: CDR1 LNHDA, CDR2 SQIVND (reference sequence). CDR3 size: 15 residues. In nucleotides, the CDR3 is TGTGCCAGTAGTGCCGGACTAGCGGGGGTGGAGACCCAGTACTTC. Translating gives CASSAGLAGVETQYF.

This chain joins TRBV3-1 (or the pseudogene TRBV3-2) and TRBJ1-6; D ambiguous. CDR3 length: 16 amino acids. V was clipped by 0 bases and J by 7 bases, with 13 bases between them. Germline CDR1 and CDR2: LGHDT and YNNKEL (reference sequence). The CDR3 protein is CASSQDLGPRNSPLHF. For the CDR3, the DNA is TGTGCCAGCAGCCAAGATCTAGGTCCTCGAAATTCACCCCTCCACTTT.

This rearrangement joins TRBV7-2 to TRBJ1-2; D is perhaps TRBD1 (6 bases). The CDR3 totals 14 residues. CDR1 is SGHTA, CDR2 FQGNSA, per germline. Trimming took off 6 bases at V and 4 bases at J, with 15 bases between the two ends. The CDR3 is CASRGTQGRYGYTF. For the CDR3, the DNA is TGTGCCAGCAGAGGGACACAAGGTCGCTATGGCTACACCTTC.

CDR3 coding DNA: TGTGCCAGCAGCTTAAAGGGAGACGACACTGAAGCTTTCTTT. Its translation is CASSLKGDDTEAFF. This chain connects TRBV7-9 to TRBJ1-1; D gene uncertain. CDR3 length: 14 residues. Germline V gene sequence: CDR1 SEHNR, CDR2 FQNEAQ (reference sequence). V was clipped by 2 bases and J by 3 bases, with 10 bases between them.

The chain employs TRBV6-6 and TRBJ2-7, with D possibly TRBD2 on 6 matching bases. Germline values: CDR1 MNHNY, CDR2 SVGAGI (reference sequence). Trimming took 0 bases from V and 2 from J, leaving 14 bases between them. The CDR3 runs 16 residues. CDR3 protein: CASSYSAGRTTYEQYV. CDR3 nucleotides: TGTGCCAGCAGTTACTCGGCGGGGCGTACCACCTACGAGCAGTACGTC.